Following are 20 T cell receptor beta chains from one sample sequenced in a study of blood T cell repertoires in COVID-19. The protocol was immunoSEQ multiplex PCR, while the TCRdb copy is restricted to in-frame clones and leaves out a portion. The table has about 360,000 clones, over 65% seen once. Material for sequencing was peripheral blood. The source is a human donor with acute or convalescent COVID-19. The donor label of this sample is uncertain.

CDR3 in amino acids: CASSYESGSAIGTDTQYF. CDR3 in DNA: TGTGCCAGCAGTTACGAAAGCGGGAGCGCCATTGGCACAGATACGCAGTATTTT. The J gene is TRBJ2-3, the V gene TRBV6-2 or TRBV6-3, with 8 bases identical to TRBD2. Trimming removed 2 bases from V and 1 base from J; junction bases left unmatched: 11. Germline assignment: CDR1 MNHEY and CDR2 SVGEGT. This CDR3 region has 18 residues.

As regards this clone: Other DNA sequences in this sample translate to the same CDR3. The V call is TRBV28, the J call TRBJ1-1; D uncertain. Germline CDR1 reads MDHEN; CDR2 reads SYDVKM. Trimming removed 6 bases at V and 0 bases at J, with 8 bases between. This CDR3 has 13 residues. CDR3 loop: CASSPNLNTEAFF. CDR3 nucleotides: TGTGCCAGCAGCCCAAACTTGAACACTGAAGCTTTCTTT. The variable domain in full, completed from reference TRBV28 and TRBJ1-1, reads DVKVTQSSRYLVKRTGEKVFLECVQDMDHENMFWYRQDPGLGLRLIYFSYDVKMKEKGDIPEGYSVSREKKERFSLILESASTNQTSMYLCASSPNLNTEAFFGQGTRLTVV.

This chain joins TRBV24-1 and TRBJ1-1, with D unresolved. This CDR3 comprises 13 residues. Trimming took off 8 bases at V and 7 bases at J, with 16 bases between the two ends. Germline V CDR1 and CDR2: KGHDR, SFDVKD. CDR3 in DNA: TGTGCCACCATGAAGGCCGGGTCAAGTGAAGCTTTCTTT. Its translation: CATMKAGSSEAFF.

V is TRBV7-9 and J is TRBJ1-3; no clear D. The V and J ends lost 1 base and 4 bases respectively, with 14 bases between them. The germline V gene encodes CDR1 SEHNR and CDR2 FQNEAQ (reference sequence). The CDR3 has 16 residues. The CDR3 coding sequence is TGTGCCAGCAGCTTAGACCGGGATCCAGAGGGAAACACCATATATTTT. Residues: CASSLDRDPEGNTIYF.

The chain links TRBV19 to TRBJ1-5; perhaps TRBD1 as D (5 bases). The V and J ends lost 6 bases and 4 bases respectively, with 13 bases between them. Germline V gene lookup returns CDR1 LNHDA and CDR2 SQIVND (reference sequence). The CDR3 runs to 14 residues. CDR3 nucleotide sequence: TGTGCCAGTAGCTCCTGGGGGGGGAATCAGCCCCAGCATTTT. Its protein is CASSSWGGNQPQHF.

J is TRBJ2-5 and V is TRBV10-3, with D possibly TRBD2 on 6 matching bases. The germline V gene encodes CDR1 ENHRY and CDR2 SYGVKD. The CDR3 runs to 16 residues. Trimming removed 3 bases from V and 5 bases from J, with 19 bases in between. CDR3 in DNA: TGTGCCATCAGTGACTGGGGGGAATTAGCTAGGGAGACCCAGTACTTC. This encodes CAISDWGELARETQYF.

This clone has at least ten counts. V and J are TRBV14 and TRBJ1-2; no firm D call. V was clipped by 0 bases and J by 1 base, with 12 bases between them. CDR1 and CDR2 (germline): SGHDN, FVKESK. This CDR3 comprises 16 residues. The CDR3 loop is CASSQEAGSFNYGYTF. CDR3 in DNA: TGTGCCAGCAGCCAAGAAGCCGGGAGCTTTAACTATGGCTACACCTTC.

In its sample, this clone was seen once. The rearrangement links TRBV11-2 to TRBJ1-1, with D unclear. Germline V lookup: CDR1 SGHAT, CDR2 FQNNGV. Trimming took off 3 bases at V and 7 bases at J, with 9 bases between the two ends. The CDR3 spans 12 residues. CDR3: CASSLTRIEAFF. In DNA form, the CDR3 reads TGTGCCAGCAGCTTGACAAGGATTGAAGCTTTCTTT. Supplemented by reference TRBV11-2 and TRBJ1-1, the full variable domain reads EAGVAQSPRYKIIEKRQSVAFWCNPISGHATLYWYQQILGQGPKLLIQFQNNGVVDDSQLPKDRFSAERLKGVDSTLKIQPAKLEDSAVYLCASSLTRIEAFFGQGTRLTVV.

V gene TRBV10-1 combines with J gene TRBJ2-1; 8 positions match TRBD2. V lost 8 bases and J lost 9; bases outside the gene matches: 6. The CDR3 spans 12 residues. Germline assignment: CDR1 WNHNN and CDR2 SYGVQD (reference sequence). In DNA form, the CDR3 reads TGCGCCAGCCGGGGGGGGGTCGGTGAGCAGTTCTTC. Translation: CASRGGVGEQFF.

The V gene is TRBV29-1, the J gene TRBJ1-2, with 10 bases that match TRBD1. The CDR3 is made up of 15 amino acids. From germline, CDR1 is SQVTM and CDR2 ANQGSEA. The V gene end was trimmed by 4 bases and the J gene end by 5 bases; junction bases not matched to a gene: 10. CDR3 protein: CSVGTGGDAGYGYTF. The CDR3 DNA sequence: TGCAGCGTTGGGACAGGGGGAGACGCGGGATATGGCTACACCTTC.

The chain links TRBV5-8 to TRBJ2-7, with D maybe TRBD1 (6 bases). The germline V gene encodes CDR1 SGHTS and CDR2 YDEGEE. The CDR3 is 14 residues long. The V end lost 4 bases, the J end lost 4 bases, and 15 bases lay between the germline ends. CDR3 in DNA: TGTGCCAGCAGCCGCCCTCCAGGGGCTTACGAGCAGTACTTC. This gives the protein CASSRPPGAYEQYF.

In its sample, this clone was seen once. V usage is TRBV7-2 and J usage is TRBJ1-6; maybe TRBD1 (6 bases). Per germline, CDR1 SGHTA and CDR2 FQGNSA. The CDR3 covers 16 residues. V gave up 2 bases and J gave up 1 base, with 9 bases separating them. CDR3: CASSLTQGSYNSPLHF. Here the CDR3 DNA reads TGTGCCAGCAGCTTAACTCAGGGGTCCTATAATTCACCCCTCCACTTT.

V usage is TRBV7-9 and J usage is TRBJ1-5, with D perhaps matching TRBD1 (6 bases). V lost 7 bases and J lost 3, with 10 bases in between. The CDR3 totals 13 residues. Germline V gene sequence: CDR1 SEHNR, CDR2 FQNEAQ (reference sequence). CDR3 DNA: TGTGCCAGCACTAACAGGGACAATCAGCCCCAGCATTTT. It yields the protein CASTNRDNQPQHF.

This chain links TRBV2 with TRBJ1-1; TRBD1 matches at 8 bases. CDR3 length: 15 amino acids. With 6 bases clipped from V and 0 bases from J, the junction kept 6 bases outside the gene matches. Germline-derived CDR1 and CDR2 are SNHLY and FYNNEI. CDR3 residues: CASSGTGHMNTEAFF. Here the CDR3 DNA reads TGTGCCAGCAGCGGGACAGGCCACATGAACACTGAAGCTTTCTTT.

V is TRBV15 and J is TRBJ1-1; D gene ambiguous. Trimming shortened V by 1 base and J by 0 bases, and 6 bases separated the two germline ends. Germline V gives CDR1 LNHNV, CDR2 YYDKDF (reference sequence). The CDR3 extends over 14 amino acids. The CDR3 protein is CATSRVQVNTEAFF. CDR3 in DNA: TGTGCCACCAGCAGAGTCCAGGTGAACACTGAAGCTTTCTTT.

The CDR3 nucleotides read TGTGCCAGCAGCCGCCTAGCGTCAATTTCTCTTAATGAAAAACTGTTTTTT. This encodes CASSRLASISLNEKLFF. V gene TRBV3-1 (or the pseudogene TRBV3-2) combines with J gene TRBJ1-4; D call uncertain. V was shortened by 4 bases and J by 4 bases, with 19 bases between the two germline ends. The CDR3 length is 17 residues. Germline V gene sequence: CDR1 LGHDT, CDR2 YNNKEL (reference sequence).

Comment on this clone: This specimen includes other DNA sequences encoding the same CDR3. The genes are TRBV5-1 and TRBJ2-7, with 10 positions matching TRBD1. Losses at the gene ends were 0 bases for V and 3 bases for J; bases not matched to a gene: 3. The CDR3 totals 15 residues. The germline V gene encodes CDR1 SGHRS and CDR2 YFSETQ. The DNA of the CDR3 is TGCGCCAGCAGCTTGGGGACAGGGGGGATCTACGAGCAGTACTTC. Translated: CASSLGTGGIYEQYF.

The rearrangement uses TRBV24-1 and TRBJ2-1; 8 bases are a match to TRBD1. The CDR3 is 15 amino acids. Per germline, CDR1 KGHDR and CDR2 SFDVKD. V was clipped by 3 bases and J by 6 bases; unmatched bases: 6. CDR3 sequence (DNA): TGTGCCACCAGTGATCCGACAGGGGTTAGCAATGAGCAGTTCTTC. Amino acid sequence: CATSDPTGVSNEQFF.

The chain is built from TRBV29-1 and TRBJ2-5, with a possible D match to TRBD1 (5 bases). The CDR3 runs to 11 residues. Germline CDR1 and CDR2: SQVTM and ANQGSEA. The V end lost 7 bases, the J end lost 7 bases, and 13 bases lay between the germline ends. CDR3 sequence: CSEGKRGTQYF. For the CDR3, the DNA is TGCAGCGAAGGCAAAAGGGGGACCCAGTACTTC.

CDR3 loop: CASSLGMASGTDTQYF. The CDR3 bases are TGCGCCAGCAGCTTGGGAATGGCTAGCGGGACAGATACGCAGTATTTT. This chain uses TRBV5-1 with TRBJ2-3; 8 positions match TRBD2. Germline V lookup: CDR1 SGHRS, CDR2 YFSETQ. V was pared by 0 bases and J by 3 bases, with 6 bases of the junction left unmatched. This CDR3 is 16 amino acids long.